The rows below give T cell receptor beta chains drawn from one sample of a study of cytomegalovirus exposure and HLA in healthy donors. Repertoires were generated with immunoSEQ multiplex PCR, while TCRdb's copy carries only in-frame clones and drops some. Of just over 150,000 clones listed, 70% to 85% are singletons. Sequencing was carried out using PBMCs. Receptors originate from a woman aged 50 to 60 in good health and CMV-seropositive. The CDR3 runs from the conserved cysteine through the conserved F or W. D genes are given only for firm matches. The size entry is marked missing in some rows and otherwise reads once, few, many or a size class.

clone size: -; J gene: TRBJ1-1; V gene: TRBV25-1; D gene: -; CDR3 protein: CASSEFVGEGAFF; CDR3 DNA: TGTGCCAGCAGTGAATTTGTCGGGGAAGGAGCTTTCTTT
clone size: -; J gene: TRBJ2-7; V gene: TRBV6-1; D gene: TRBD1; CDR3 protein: CATYTGGEYEQYF; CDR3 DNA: TGTGCCACCTATACAGGGGGCGAGTACGAGCAGTACTTC
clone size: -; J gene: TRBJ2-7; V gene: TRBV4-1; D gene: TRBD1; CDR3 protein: CASSPTGGAYEQYF; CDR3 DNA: TGCGCCAGCAGCCCGACAGGGGGTGCCTACGAGCAGTACTTC
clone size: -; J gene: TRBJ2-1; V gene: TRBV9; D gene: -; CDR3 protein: CASSVGTNNEQFF; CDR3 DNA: TGTGCCAGCAGCGTAGGTACTAACAATGAGCAGTTCTTC
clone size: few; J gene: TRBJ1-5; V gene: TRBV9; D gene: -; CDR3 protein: CASSQTGTSNQPQHF; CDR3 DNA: TGTGCCAGCAGCCAAACAGGGACGAGCAATCAGCCCCAGCATTTT
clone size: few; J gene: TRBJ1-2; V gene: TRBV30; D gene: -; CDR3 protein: CAWSGGDGSYGYTF; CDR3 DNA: TGTGCCTGGAGTGGGGGAGACGGGTCCTATGGCTACACCTTC
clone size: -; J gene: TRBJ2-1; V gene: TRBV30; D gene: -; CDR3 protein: CAWARGGIYNEQFF; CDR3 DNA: TGTGCCTGGGCGCGAGGCGGCATCTACAATGAGCAGTTCTTC
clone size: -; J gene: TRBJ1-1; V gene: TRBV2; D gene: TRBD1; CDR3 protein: CASRDRQNTEAFF; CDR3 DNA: TGTGCCAGCAGGGACAGGCAGAACACTGAAGCTTTCTTT
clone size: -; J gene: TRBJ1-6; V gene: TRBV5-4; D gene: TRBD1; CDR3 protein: CASSTGTDNSPLHF; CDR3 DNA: TGTGCCAGCAGCACCGGGACAGACAATTCACCCCTCCACTTT
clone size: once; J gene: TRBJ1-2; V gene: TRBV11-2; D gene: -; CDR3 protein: CASSLGATYGYTF; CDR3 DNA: TGTGCCAGCAGCTTAGGGGCTACCTATGGCTACACCTTC
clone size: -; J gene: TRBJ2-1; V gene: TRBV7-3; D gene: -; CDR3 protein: CASSLQGWGNEQFF; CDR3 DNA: TGTGCCAGCAGCCTCCAGGGCTGGGGCAATGAGCAGTTCTTC
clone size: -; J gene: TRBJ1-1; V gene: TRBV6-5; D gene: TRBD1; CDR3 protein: CASSYSGQPNTEAFF; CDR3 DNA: TGTGCCAGCAGTTACTCGGGACAGCCGAACACTGAAGCTTTCTTT
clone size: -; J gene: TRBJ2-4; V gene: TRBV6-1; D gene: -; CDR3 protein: CASSELSLAKNIQYF; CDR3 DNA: TGTGCCAGCAGTGAACTGTCTCTAGCCAAAAACATTCAGTACTTC
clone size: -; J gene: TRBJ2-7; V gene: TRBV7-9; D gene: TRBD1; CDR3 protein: CSSSRQGPYEQYF; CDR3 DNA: TGTTCCAGCAGCCGACAGGGCCCCTACGAGCAGTACTTC
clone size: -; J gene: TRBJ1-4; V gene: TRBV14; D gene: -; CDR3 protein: CASSQAGGLGEKLFF; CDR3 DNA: TGTGCCAGCAGCCAGGCCGGGGGGCTAGGAGAAAAACTGTTTTTT
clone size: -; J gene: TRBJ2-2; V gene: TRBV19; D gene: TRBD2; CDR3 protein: CASSLLAGGTGELFF; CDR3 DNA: TGTGCCAGTAGTCTGCTGGCGGGGGGCACCGGGGAGCTGTTTTTT
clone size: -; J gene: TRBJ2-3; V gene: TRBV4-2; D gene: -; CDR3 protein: CASSPRQEDTQYF; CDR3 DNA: TGTGCCAGCAGCCCTCGACAGGAGGATACGCAGTATTTT
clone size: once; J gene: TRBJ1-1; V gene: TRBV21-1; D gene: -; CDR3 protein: CASSTQTGTVNTEAFF; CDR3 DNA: TGTGCCAGCAGCACCCAGACAGGGACCGTGAACACTGAAGCTTTCTTT
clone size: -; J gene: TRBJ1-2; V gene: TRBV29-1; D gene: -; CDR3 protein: CSVRGDGYTF; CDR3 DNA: TGCAGCGTTCGTGGAGATGGCTACACCTTC
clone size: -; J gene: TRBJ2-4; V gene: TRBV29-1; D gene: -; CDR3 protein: CSVGGPGLGNIQYF; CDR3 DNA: TGCAGCGTTGGAGGGCCGGGGTTAGGGAACATTCAGTACTTC
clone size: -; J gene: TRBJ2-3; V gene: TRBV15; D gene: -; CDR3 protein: CATGSSTDTQYF; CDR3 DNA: TGTGCCACCGGCTCGAGCACAGATACGCAGTATTTT
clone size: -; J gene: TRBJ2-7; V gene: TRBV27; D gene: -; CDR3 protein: CASSLPGRQAYEQYF; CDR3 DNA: TGTGCCAGCAGTTTACCCGGCAGGCAAGCCTACGAGCAGTACTTC
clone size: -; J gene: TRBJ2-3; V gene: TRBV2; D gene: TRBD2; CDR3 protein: CASSELSGGTDTQYF; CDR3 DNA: TGTGCCAGCAGTGAACTTAGCGGGGGCACAGATACGCAGTATTTT
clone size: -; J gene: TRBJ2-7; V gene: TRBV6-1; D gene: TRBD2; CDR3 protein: CASSVPIFPGLAGGPHEQYF; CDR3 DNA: TGTGCCAGCAGTGTCCCGATTTTTCCGGGACTAGCGGGGGGGCCGCACGAGCAGTACTTC
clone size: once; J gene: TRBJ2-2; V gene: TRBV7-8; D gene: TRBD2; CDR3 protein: CASSLRYPGTSGELFF; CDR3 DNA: TGTGCCAGCAGCCTTCGTTATCCGGGGACTAGCGGGGAGCTGTTTTTT
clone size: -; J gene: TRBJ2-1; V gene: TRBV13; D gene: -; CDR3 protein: CASSLGGGGAREQFF; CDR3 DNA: TGTGCCAGCAGCTTAGGGGGAGGGGGGGCACGGGAGCAGTTCTTC
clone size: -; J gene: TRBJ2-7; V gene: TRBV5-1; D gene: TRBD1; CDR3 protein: CASRYRQGGYEQYF; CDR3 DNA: TGCGCCAGCAGGTATCGACAGGGGGGCTACGAGCAGTACTTC
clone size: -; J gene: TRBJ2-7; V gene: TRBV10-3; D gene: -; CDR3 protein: CAISERGGSYEQYF; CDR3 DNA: TGTGCCATCAGTGAGAGAGGTGGGAGCTACGAGCAGTACTTC
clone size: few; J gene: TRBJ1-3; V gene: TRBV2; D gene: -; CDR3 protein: CASSEWGGSGNTIYF; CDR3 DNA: TGTGCCAGCAGTGAATGGGGGGGCTCTGGAAACACCATATATTTT
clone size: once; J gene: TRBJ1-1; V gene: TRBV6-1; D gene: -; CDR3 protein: CASSERPGGNTEAFF; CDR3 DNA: TGTGCCAGCAGTGAGCGGCCGGGTGGGAACACTGAAGCTTTCTTT
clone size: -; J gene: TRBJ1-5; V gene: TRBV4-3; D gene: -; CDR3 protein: CASSQDTGGTGPQHF; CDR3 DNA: TGCGCCAGCAGCCAAGATACGGGGGGAACGGGGCCCCAGCATTTT
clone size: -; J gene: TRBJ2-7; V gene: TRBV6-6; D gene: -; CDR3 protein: CASSLAGAVYEQYF; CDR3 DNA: TGTGCCAGCAGTTTGGCAGGGGCGGTCTACGAGCAGTACTTC
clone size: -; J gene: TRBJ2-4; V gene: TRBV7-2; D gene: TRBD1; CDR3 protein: CASSLASLTGGGSKNIQYF; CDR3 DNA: TGTGCCAGCAGCTTAGCGTCCCTTACAGGGGGCGGGTCCAAAAACATTCAGTACTTC
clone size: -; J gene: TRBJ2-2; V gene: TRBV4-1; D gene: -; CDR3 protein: CASSPGTGELFF; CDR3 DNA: TGCGCCAGCAGCCCAGGTACCGGGGAGCTGTTTTTT
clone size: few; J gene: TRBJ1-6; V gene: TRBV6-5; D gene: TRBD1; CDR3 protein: CASSYGIRGYNSPLHF; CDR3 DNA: TGTGCCAGCAGTTACGGTATCAGGGGGTATAATTCACCCCTCCACTTT
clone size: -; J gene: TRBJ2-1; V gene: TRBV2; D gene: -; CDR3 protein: CASSRGRGAYNEQFF; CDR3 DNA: TGTGCCAGTTCTAGGGGGCGGGGGGCATACAATGAGCAGTTCTTC
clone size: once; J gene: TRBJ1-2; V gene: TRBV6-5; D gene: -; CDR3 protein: CASSWRGAGGYTF; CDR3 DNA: TGTGCCAGCAGTTGGCGGGGGGCAGGTGGCTACACCTTC
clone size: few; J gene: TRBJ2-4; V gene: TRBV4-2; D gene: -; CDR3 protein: CASSQESVNGYF; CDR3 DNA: TGTGCCAGCAGCCAAGAGTCGGTCAATGGGTACTTC
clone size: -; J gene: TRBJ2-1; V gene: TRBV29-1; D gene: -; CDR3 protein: CSVEEDSVSYNEQFF; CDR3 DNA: TGCAGCGTTGAAGAGGACAGCGTATCCTACAATGAGCAGTTCTTC
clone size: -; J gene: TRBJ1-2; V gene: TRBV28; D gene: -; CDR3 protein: CASSSRRVYGYTF; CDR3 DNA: TGTGCCAGCAGTTCGAGACGGGTCTATGGCTACACCTTC
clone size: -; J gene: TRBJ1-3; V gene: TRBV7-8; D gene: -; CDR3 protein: CASIGARRGHQTGNTIYF; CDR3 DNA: TGTGCCAGCATAGGGGCGCGCAGAGGCCATCAGACTGGAAACACCATATATTTT
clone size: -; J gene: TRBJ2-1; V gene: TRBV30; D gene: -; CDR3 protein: CAWRGRGEQFF; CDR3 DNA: TGTGCCTGGAGGGGAAGGGGTGAGCAGTTCTTC
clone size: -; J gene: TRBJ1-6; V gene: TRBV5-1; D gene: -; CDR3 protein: CASSLASNSPLHF; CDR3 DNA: TGCGCCAGCAGCTTGGCTAGTAATTCACCCCTCCACTTT
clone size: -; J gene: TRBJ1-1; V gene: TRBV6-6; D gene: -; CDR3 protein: CASTRVPMNTEAFF; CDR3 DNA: TGTGCCAGCACCCGAGTGCCCATGAACACTGAAGCTTTCTTT
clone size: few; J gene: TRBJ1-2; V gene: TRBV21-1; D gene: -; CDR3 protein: CASSKRFGGAPNYGYTF; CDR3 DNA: TGTGCCAGCAGTAAAAGGTTTGGGGGGGCGCCTAACTATGGCTACACCTTC
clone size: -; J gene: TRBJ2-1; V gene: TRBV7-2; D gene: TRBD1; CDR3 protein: CASSPWTGGTDEQFF; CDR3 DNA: TGTGCCAGCAGCCCCTGGACAGGGGGCACCGATGAGCAGTTCTTC
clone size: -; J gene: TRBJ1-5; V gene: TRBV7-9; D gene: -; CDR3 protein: CSSSGEHPNQPQHF; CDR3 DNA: TGTTCCAGCAGCGGAGAACATCCCAATCAGCCCCAGCATTTT
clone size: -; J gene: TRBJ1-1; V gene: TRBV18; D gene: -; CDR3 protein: CASSGVQMANTEAFF; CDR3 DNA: TGTGCCAGCTCGGGCGTCCAGATGGCGAACACTGAAGCTTTCTTT
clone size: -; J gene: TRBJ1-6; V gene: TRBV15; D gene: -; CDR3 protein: CATSRGPGDSPLHF; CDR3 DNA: TGTGCCACCAGCAGAGGCCCCGGGGATTCACCCCTCCACTTT
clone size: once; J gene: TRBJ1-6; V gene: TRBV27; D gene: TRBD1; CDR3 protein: CASSLGQGPYNSPLHF; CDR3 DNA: TGTGCCAGCAGCCTGGGACAGGGGCCCTATAATTCACCCCTCCACTTT
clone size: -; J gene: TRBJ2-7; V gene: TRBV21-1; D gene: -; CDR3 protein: CASSNPREGYEQYF; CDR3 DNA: TGTGCCAGCAGCAACCCCAGGGAGGGATACGAGCAGTACTTC
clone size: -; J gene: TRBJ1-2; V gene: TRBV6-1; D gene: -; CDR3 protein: CASSGGGNGYTF; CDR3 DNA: TGTGCCAGCAGTGGTGGAGGGAACGGCTACACCTTC
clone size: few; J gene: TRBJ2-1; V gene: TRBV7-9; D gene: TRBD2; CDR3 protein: CASSLGGGGWDEQFF; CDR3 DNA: TGTGCCAGCAGCTTAGGGGGGGGAGGATGGGATGAGCAGTTCTTC